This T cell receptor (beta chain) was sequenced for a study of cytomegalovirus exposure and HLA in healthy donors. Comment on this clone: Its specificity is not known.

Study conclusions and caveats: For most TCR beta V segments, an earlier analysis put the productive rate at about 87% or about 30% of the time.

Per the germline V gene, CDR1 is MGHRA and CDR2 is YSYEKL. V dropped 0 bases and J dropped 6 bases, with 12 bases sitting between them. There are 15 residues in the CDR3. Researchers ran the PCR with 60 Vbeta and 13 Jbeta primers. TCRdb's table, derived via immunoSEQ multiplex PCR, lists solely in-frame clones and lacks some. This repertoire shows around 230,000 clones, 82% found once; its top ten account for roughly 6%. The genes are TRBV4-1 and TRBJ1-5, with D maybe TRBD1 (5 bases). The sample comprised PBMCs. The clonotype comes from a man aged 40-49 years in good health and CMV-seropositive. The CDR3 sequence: CASSQEGAVSQPQHF. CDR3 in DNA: TGCGCCAGCAGCCAAGAAGGGGCTGTTTCTCAGCCCCAGCATTTT.